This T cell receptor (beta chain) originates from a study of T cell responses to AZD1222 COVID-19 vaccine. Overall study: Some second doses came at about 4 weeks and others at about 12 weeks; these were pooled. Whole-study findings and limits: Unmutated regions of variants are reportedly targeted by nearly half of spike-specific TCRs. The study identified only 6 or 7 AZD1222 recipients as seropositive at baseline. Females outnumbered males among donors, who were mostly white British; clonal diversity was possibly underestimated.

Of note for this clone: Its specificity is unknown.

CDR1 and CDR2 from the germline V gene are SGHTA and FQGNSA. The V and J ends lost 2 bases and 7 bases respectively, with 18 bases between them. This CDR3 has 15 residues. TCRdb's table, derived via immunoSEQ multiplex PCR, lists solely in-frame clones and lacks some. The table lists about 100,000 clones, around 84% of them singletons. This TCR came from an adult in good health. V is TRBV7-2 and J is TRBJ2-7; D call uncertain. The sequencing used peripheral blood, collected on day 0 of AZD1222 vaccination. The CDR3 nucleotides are TGTGCCAGCAGCTTATCACATACGCCCCGAAGGGAGCAGTACTTC. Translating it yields CASSLSHTPRREQYF.